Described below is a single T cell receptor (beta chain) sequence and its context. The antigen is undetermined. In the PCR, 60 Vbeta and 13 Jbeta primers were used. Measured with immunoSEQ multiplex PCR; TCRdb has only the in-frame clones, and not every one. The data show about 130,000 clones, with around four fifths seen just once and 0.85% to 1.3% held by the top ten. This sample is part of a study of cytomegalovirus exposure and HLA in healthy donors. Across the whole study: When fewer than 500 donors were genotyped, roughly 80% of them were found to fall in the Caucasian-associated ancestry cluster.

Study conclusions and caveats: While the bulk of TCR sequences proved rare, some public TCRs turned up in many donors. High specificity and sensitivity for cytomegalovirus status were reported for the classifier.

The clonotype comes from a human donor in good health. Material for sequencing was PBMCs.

CDR3 coding DNA: TGTGCCAGCAGCCTAGTACAGGGCCAGGCCGAAAATGAGCAGTTCTTC. This codes for CASSLVQGQAENEQFF. The V call is TRBV4-2, the J call TRBJ2-1, with D possibly TRBD1 on 6 matching bases. CDR3 length: 16 amino acids. Germline V gene data show CDR1 as LGHNA and CDR2 as YNFKEQ. Trimming pared 4 bases from V and 7 bases from J, leaving 20 bases between.